Below, 3 T cell receptor beta chains from the same sample are listed, as sequenced in a study of blood T cell repertoires in COVID-19. Some clones are missing from TCRdb's copy, which holds only in-frame ones; the method was immunoSEQ multiplex PCR. The sample contains around 150,000 clones, more than 75% of which appear only once. The sample consisted of peripheral blood. All receptors derive from a man aged 55 to 70 with active or convalescent COVID-19.

The chain is built from TRBV29-1 and TRBJ2-3, with 12 bases that match TRBD2. CDR3 size: 13 residues. CDR1 and CDR2 from the germline V gene are SQVTM and ANQGSEA. J gave up 5 bases and V 4 bases, and 1 base lay outside the gene matches. The CDR3 loop is CSVGTSGIDTQYF. CDR3 nucleotide sequence: TGCAGCGTTGGGACTAGCGGGATAGATACGCAGTATTTT.

The DNA for the CDR3 is TGTGCCAGCAGCTTAGTGGCTAGCGGGAGGAACTCCTACGAGCAGTACTTC. Translating gives CASSLVASGRNSYEQYF. The chain has TRBV7-2 and TRBJ2-7; 11 bases are a match to TRBD2. Germline values: CDR1 SGHTA, CDR2 FQGNSA. The CDR3 is 17 residues long. Unmatched junction bases numbered 5, after V lost 1 base and J lost 0 bases.

This chain joins TRBV5-1 and TRBJ1-1; 9 bases line up with TRBD1. Trimming cost V 6 bases and J 3 bases; bases outside gene matches: 6. The CDR3 is 14 amino acids. The germline CDR1 and CDR2 sequences are SGHRS and YFSETQ. CDR3 residues: CASILGQGDTEAFF. The CDR3 DNA sequence: TGCGCCAGCATCCTGGGACAGGGAGACACTGAAGCTTTCTTT. The full variable domain, with the rest looked up from reference TRBV5-1 and TRBJ1-1, is KAGVTQTPRYLIKTRGQQVTLSCSPISGHRSVSWYQQTPGQGLQFLFEYFSETQRNKGNFPGRFSGRQFSNSRSEMNVSTLELGDSALYLCASILGQGDTEAFFGQGTRLTVV.